Sequencing of this T cell receptor beta chain was carried out in a study of long-term antiretroviral therapy in people with HIV. Findings of the study overall: Clones showing expansion before ART dominated the repertoire at all time points. Diversity rose after ART but stayed below transplant donor controls.

Turning to this clone: Its antigen is unknown.

The assay, immunoSEQ v3.0, was run at survey level. Clones were sequenced by immunoSEQ multiplex PCR, and TCRdb holds only the in-frame ones, with some missing. The table lists 26,000 or so clones, about 93% of them singletons. The germline gives CDR1 LGHNA, CDR2 YSLEER. Trimming removed 4 bases from V and 2 bases from J, with 18 bases in between. CDR3 size: 17 residues. Each donor had at least one pre-ART and at least two post-ART PBMC samples. This TCR was sampled from a middle-aged man with HIV. V usage is TRBV4-3 and J usage is TRBJ2-1; D might be TRBD1 (6 bases). The source material was unsorted PBMCs, sampled 6.2 years after starting antiretroviral therapy. CDR3 amino acids: CASSRITPGQAYNEQFF. The CDR3 DNA is TGCGCCAGCAGCCGGATTACCCCGGGACAAGCCTACAATGAGCAGTTCTTC.